The clone carrying this T cell receptor (beta chain) came up many times. No antigen is known for it. From the 5' RACE reads, TCRdb called clonotypes with MiXCR, one entry per CDR3 protein. Found here are a few hundred thousand distinct CDR3 sequences, 6.5% to 10% of them singletons; the top ten hold approximately 15%. CDR1 and CDR2 (germline): SQVTM, ANQGSEA. The germline V and J ends were trimmed by 6 bases and 15 bases, with 18 bases remaining between them. The CDR3 is made up of 11 amino acids. The source of the sample is a study of CD8 T cells in ankylosing spondylitis. Points from the study as a whole: Roughly eight highly homologous variants formed a TCR beta motif that appeared characteristic of ankylosing spondylitis blood.

This TCR came from a male donor with ankylosing spondylitis. The chain joins TRBV29-1 to TRBJ2-1; the D gene could be TRBD1 or TRBD2 (5 bases each). Material for sequencing was blood, either unsorted or a sorted T cell fraction (not recorded which). The CDR3 DNA is TGCAGCGTAAACCCGGGACCCGCTGGGTTCTTC. It is translated as CSVNPGPAGFF.